The clone carrying this TCR beta chain appeared once. TCRdb's table, derived via immunoSEQ multiplex PCR, lists solely in-frame clones and lacks some. The table shows 45,000 to 60,000 clones, with roughly 94% occurring only once. This specimen belongs to a study of control samples from healthy donors and cancer patients. Trimming cost V 4 bases and J 2 bases, with 15 bases left between them. This CDR3 region has 15 residues. Germline V lookup: CDR1 LNHDA, CDR2 SQIVND (reference sequence). J is TRBJ2-7 and V is TRBV19; D is unclear. The source of this sequence is a man between 25 and 39 years old in good health. The specimen was blood. The CDR3 region is CASSTSQAPPYEQYF. The CDR3 DNA follows: TGTGCCAGTAGTACCTCCCAAGCCCCCCCCTACGAGCAGTACTTC.